The clone carrying this TCR beta chain was seen once. No antigen is known for it. Each donor was a Caucasian adult residing in Nashville, Tennessee. Looked up from germline, CDR1 is WNHNN and CDR2 is SYGVQD (reference sequence). Trimming took off 4 bases at V and 6 bases at J, with 12 bases between the two ends. This CDR3 is 13 amino acids long. This specimen comes from a study of shared clonotypes between healthy human individuals. The protocol was immunoSEQ multiplex PCR, while the TCRdb copy is restricted to in-frame clones and leaves out a portion. The data contain roughly 2.4 million clones, about 94% of them seen just once; the ten biggest clones take up around 0.13%. Study-wide points: A handful of donors showed sharing of roughly 5% of naive CD4 clonotypes. Estimated clonotype richness was generally higher in naive than memory subsets.

Material: naive CD4+ T cells sorted from blood. Subset in this sample: CD45RA+ positively selected. The genes are TRBV10-1 and TRBJ1-1; TRBD1 is a possible D gene (5 bases). The sequence was obtained from a man younger than 30 in good health. The CDR3 region is CASSATQDSEAFF. The CDR3 DNA reads as TGCGCCAGCAGTGCGACACAGGATTCTGAAGCTTTCTTT.